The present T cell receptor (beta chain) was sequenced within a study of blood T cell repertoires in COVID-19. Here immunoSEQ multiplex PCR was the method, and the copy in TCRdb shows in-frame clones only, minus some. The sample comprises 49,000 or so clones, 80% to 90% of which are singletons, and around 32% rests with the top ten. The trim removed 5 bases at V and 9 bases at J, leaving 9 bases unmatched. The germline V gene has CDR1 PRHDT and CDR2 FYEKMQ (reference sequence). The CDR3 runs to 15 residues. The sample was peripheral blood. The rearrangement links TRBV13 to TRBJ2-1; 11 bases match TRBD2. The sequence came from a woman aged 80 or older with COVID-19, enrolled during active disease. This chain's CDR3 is CASSPLAGGGGEQFF. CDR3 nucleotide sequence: TGTGCCAGCAGCCCTTTAGCGGGAGGGGGGGGTGAGCAGTTCTTC.